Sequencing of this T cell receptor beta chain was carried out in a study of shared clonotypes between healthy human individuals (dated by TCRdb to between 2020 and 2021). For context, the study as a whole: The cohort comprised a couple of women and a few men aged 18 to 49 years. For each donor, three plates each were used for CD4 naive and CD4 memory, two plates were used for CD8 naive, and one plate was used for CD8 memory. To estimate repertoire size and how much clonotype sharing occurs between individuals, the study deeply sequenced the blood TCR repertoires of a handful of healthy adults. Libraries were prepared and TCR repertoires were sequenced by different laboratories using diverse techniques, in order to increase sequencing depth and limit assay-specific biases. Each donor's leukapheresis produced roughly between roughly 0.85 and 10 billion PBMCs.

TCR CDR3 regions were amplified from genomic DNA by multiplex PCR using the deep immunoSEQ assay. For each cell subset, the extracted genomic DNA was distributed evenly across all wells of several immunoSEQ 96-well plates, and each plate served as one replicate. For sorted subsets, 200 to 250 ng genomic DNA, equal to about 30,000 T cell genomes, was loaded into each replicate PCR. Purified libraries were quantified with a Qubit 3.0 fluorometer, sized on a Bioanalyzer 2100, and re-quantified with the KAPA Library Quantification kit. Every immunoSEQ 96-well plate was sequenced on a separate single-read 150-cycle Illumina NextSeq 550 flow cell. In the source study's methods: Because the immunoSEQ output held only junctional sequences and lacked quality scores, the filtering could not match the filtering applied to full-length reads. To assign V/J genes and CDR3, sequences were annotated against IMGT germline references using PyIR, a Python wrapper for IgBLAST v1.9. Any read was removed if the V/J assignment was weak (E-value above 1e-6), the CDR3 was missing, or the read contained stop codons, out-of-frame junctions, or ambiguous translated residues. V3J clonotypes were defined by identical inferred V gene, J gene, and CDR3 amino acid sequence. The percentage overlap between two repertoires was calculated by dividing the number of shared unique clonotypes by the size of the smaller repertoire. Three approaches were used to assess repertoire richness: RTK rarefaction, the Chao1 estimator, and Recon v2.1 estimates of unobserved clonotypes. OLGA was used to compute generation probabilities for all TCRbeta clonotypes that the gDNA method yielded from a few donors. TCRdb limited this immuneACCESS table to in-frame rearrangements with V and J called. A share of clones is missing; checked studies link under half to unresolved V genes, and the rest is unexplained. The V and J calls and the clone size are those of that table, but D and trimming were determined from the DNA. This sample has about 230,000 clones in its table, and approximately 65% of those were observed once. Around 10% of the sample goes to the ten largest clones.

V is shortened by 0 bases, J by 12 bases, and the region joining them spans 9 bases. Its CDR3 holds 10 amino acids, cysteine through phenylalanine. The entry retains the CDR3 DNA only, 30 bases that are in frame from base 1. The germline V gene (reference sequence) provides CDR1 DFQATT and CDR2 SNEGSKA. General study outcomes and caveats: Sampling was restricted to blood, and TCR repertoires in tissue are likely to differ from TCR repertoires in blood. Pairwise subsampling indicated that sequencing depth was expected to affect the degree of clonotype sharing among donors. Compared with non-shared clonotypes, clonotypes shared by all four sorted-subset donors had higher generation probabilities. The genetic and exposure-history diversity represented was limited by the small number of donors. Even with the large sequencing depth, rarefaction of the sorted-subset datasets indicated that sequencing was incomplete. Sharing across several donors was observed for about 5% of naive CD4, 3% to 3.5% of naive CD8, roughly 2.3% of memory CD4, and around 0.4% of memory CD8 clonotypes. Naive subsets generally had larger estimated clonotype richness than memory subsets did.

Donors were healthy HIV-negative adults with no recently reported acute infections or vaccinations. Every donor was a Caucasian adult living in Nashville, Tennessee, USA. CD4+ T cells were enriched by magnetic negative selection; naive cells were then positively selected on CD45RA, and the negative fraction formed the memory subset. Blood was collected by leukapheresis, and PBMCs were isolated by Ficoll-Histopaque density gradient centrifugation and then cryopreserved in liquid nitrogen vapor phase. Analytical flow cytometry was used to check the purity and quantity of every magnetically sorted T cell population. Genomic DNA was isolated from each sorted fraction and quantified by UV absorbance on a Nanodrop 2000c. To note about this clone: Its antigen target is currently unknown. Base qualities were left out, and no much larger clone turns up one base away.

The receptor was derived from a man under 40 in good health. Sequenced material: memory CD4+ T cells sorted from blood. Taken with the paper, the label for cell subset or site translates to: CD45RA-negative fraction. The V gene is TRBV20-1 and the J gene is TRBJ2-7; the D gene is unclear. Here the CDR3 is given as CSARDESGYF. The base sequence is TGCAGTGCTAGAGATGAATCAGGGTACTTC.